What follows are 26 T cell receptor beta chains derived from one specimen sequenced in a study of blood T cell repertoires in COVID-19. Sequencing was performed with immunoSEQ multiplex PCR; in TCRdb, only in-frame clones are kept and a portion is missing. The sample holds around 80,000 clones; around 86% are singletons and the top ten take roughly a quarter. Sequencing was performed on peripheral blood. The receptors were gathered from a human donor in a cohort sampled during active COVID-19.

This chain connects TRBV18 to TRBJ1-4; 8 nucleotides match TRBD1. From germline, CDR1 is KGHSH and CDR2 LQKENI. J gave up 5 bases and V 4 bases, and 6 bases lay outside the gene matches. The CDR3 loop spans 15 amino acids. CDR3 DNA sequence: TGTGCCAGCTCACTTAGGACAGGGCAGAATGAAAAACTGTTTTTT. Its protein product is CASSLRTGQNEKLFF. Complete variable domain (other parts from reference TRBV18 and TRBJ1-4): NAGVMQNPRHLVRRRGQEARLRCSPMKGHSHVYWYRQLPEEGLKFMVYLQKENIIDESGMPKERFSAEFPKEGPSILRIQQVVRGDSAAYFCASSLRTGQNEKLFFGSGTQLSVL.

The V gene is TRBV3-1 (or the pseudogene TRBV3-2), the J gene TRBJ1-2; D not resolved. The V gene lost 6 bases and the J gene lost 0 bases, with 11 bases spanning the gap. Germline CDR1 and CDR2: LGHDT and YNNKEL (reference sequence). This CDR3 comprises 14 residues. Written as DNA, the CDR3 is TGTGCCAGCAGACTAGGGATAGCTAACTATGGCTACACCTTC. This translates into CASRLGIANYGYTF.

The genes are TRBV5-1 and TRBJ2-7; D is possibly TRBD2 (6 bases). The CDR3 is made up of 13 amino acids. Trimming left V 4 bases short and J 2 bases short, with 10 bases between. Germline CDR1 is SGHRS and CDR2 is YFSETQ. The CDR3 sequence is CASSAEGTYEQYF. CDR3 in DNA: TGCGCCAGCAGCGCGGAGGGAACCTACGAGCAGTACTTC.

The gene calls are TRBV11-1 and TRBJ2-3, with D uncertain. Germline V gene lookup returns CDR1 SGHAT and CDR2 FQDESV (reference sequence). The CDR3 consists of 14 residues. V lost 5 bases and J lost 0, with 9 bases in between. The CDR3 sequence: CASSRGASTDTQYF. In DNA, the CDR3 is TGTGCCAGCAGCCGAGGAGCTAGCACAGATACGCAGTATTTT.

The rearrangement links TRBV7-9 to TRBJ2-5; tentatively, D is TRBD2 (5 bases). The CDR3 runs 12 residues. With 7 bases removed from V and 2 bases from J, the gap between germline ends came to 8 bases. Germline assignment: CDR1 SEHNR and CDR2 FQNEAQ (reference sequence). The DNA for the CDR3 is TGTGCCAGCACTGGGGAGCAAGAGACCCAGTACTTC. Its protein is CASTGEQETQYF.

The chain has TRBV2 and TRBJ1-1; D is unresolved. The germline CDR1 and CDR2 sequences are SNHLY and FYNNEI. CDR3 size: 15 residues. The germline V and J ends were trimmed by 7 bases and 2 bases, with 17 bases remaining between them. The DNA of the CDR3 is TGTGCCAGCACGCCTCGGGGAGAGGCCAACACTGAAGCTTTCTTT. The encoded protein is CASTPRGEANTEAFF.

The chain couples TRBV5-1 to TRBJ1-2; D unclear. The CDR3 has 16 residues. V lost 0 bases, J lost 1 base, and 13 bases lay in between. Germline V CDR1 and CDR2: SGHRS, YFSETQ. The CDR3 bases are TGCGCCAGCAGCTTGGGGGGAGTCTTGAGTAACTATGGCTACACCTTC. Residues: CASSLGGVLSNYGYTF.

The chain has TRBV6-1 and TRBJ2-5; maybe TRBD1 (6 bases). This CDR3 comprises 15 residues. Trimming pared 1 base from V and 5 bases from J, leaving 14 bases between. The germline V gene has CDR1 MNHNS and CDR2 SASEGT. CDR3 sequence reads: CASSEEVQGGETQYF. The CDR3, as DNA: TGTGCCAGCAGTGAAGAAGTACAGGGCGGGGAGACCCAGTACTTC.

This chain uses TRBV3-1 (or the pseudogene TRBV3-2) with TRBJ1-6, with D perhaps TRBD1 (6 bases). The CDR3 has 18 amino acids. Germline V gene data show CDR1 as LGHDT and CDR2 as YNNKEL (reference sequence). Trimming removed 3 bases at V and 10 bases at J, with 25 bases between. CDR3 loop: CASSHLDPMYGGGSPLHF. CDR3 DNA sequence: TGTGCCAGCAGCCATCTAGACCCCATGTATGGGGGCGGCTCACCCCTCCACTTT.

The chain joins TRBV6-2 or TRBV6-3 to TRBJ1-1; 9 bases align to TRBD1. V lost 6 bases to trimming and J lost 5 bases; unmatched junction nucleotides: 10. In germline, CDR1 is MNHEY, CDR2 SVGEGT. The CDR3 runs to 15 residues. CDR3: CASSSPGQGRTEAFF. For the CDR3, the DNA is TGTGCCAGCAGCTCCCCGGGACAGGGAAGGACTGAAGCTTTCTTT.

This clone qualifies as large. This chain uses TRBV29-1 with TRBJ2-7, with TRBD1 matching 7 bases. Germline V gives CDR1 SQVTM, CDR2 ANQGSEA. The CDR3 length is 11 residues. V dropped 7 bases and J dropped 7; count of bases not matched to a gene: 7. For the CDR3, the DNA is TGCAGCGCACAGGGGTTGGAGGAGCAGTACTTC. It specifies CSAQGLEEQYF.

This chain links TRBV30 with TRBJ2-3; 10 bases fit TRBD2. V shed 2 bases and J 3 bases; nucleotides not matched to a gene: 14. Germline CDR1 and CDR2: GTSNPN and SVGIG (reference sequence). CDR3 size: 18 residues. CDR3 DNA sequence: TGTGCCTGGAGTCCCCTGAGCGGGGGGGCTTCGGGGACAGATACGCAGTATTTT. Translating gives CAWSPLSGGASGTDTQYF.

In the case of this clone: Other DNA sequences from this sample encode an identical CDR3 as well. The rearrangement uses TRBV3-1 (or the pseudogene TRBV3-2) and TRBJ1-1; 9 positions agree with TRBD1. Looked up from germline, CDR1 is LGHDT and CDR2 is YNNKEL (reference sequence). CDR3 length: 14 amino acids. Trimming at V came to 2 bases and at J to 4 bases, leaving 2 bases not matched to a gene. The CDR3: CASSQRDRATEAFF. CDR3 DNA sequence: TGTGCCAGCAGCCAACGGGACAGGGCCACTGAAGCTTTCTTT.

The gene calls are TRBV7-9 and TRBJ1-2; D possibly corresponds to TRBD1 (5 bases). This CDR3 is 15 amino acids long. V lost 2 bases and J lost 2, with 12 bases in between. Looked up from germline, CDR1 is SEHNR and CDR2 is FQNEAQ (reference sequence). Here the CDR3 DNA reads TGTGCCAGCAGCTTATCAGGCAGGGCAAACTATGGCTACACCTTC. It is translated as CASSLSGRANYGYTF. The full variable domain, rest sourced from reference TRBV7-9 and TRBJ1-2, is DTGVSQNPRHKITKRGQNVTFRCDPISEHNRLYWYRQTLGQGPEFLTYFQNEAQLEKSRLLSDRFSAERPKGSFSTLEIQRTEQGDSAMYLCASSLSGRANYGYTFGSGTRLTVV.

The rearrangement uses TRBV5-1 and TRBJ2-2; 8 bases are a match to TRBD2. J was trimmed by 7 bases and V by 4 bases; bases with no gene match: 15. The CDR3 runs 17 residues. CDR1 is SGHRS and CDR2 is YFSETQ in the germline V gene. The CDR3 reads CASSLPEGGGPGGELFF. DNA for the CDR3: TGCGCCAGCAGCCTCCCGGAGGGCGGGGGGCCCGGCGGGGAGCTGTTTTTT.

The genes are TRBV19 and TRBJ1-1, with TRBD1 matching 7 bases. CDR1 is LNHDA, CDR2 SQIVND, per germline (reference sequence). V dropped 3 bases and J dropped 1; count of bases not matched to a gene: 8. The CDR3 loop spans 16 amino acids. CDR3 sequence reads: CASSMQGGHRNTEAFF. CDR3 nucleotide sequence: TGTGCCAGTAGTATGCAGGGGGGCCATAGGAACACTGAAGCTTTCTTT.

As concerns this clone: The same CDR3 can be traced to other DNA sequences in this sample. CDR3 region: CASSLLLNTGELFF. CDR3 sequence (DNA): TGTGCCAGCAGCTTACTCCTGAACACCGGGGAGCTGTTTTTT. This rearrangement joins TRBV7-3 to TRBJ2-2; D unclear. V gave up 2 bases and J gave up 1 base, with 5 bases separating them. The CDR3 is 14 amino acids. Germline CDR1 is SGHTA and CDR2 is FQGTGA. Full variable domain (remainder filled in from reference TRBV7-3 and TRBJ2-2): GAGVSQTPSNKVTEKGKYVELRCDPISGHTALYWYRQSLGQGPEFLIYFQGTGAADDSGLPNDRFFAVRPEGSVSTLKIQRTERGDSAVYLCASSLLLNTGELFFGEGSRLTVL.

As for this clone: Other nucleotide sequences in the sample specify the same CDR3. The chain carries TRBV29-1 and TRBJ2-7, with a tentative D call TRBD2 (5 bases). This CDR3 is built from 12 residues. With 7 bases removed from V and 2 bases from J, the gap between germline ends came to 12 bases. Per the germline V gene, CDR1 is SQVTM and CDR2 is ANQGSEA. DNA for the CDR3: TGCAGCGCGCGGACGGGAACCTACGAGCAGTACTTC. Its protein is CSARTGTYEQYF.

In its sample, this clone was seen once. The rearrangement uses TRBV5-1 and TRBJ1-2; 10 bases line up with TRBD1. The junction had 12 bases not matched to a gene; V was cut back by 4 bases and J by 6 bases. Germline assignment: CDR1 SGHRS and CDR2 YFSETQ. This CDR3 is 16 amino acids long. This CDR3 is CASSASTGGVGDGYTF. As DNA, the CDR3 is TGCGCCAGCAGCGCATCGACAGGGGGCGTAGGTGATGGCTACACCTTC.

CDR3 sequence (DNA): TGTGCCAGCAGTCCGCACCGGGGTTTCACTGAAGCTTTCTTT. Translated, it gives CASSPHRGFTEAFF. This rearrangement joins TRBV28 to TRBJ1-1; D remains unclear. CDR1 and CDR2 from the germline V gene are MDHEN and SYDVKM. The ends were cut back, 5 bases at V and 4 bases at J, with 14 bases in the middle. CDR3 length equals 14 residues.

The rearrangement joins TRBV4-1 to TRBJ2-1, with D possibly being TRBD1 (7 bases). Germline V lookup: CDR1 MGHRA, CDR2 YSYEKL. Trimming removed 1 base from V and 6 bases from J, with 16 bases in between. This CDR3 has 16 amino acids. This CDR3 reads CASSQVGGGSGNEQFF. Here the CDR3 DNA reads TGCGCCAGCAGCCAAGTAGGAGGGGGCAGCGGCAATGAGCAGTTCTTC.

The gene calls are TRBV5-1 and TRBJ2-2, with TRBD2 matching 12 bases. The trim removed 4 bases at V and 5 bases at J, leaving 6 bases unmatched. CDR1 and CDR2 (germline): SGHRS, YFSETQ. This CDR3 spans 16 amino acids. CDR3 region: CASSIPGLAGTGELFF. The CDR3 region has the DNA TGCGCCAGCAGCATACCAGGACTAGCGGGGACCGGGGAGCTGTTTTTT.

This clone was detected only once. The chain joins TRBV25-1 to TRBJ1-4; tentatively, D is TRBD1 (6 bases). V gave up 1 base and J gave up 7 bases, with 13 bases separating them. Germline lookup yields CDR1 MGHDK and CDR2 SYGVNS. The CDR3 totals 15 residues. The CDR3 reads CASSEWRKGGEKLFF. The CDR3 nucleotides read TGTGCCAGCAGTGAATGGAGGAAAGGGGGTGAAAAACTGTTTTTT.

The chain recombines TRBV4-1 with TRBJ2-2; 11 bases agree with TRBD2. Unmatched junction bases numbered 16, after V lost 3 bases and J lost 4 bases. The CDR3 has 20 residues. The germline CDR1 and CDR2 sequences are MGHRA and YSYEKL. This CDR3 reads CASSHHPVVAGGPGTGELFF. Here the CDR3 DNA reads TGCGCCAGCAGCCACCACCCTGTGGTAGCGGGGGGGCCTGGCACCGGGGAGCTGTTTTTT.

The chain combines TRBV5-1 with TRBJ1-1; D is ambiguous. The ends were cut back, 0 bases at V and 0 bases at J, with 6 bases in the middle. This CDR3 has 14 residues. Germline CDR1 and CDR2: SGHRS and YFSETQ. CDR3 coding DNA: TGCGCCAGCAGCTTGGCCACTGTGAACACTGAAGCTTTCTTT. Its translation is CASSLATVNTEAFF.

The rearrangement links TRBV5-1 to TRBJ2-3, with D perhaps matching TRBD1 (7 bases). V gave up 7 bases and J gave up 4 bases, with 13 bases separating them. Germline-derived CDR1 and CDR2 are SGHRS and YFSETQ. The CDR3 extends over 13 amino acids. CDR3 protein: CASEPGGSDTQYF. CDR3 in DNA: TGCGCCAGCGAGCCAGGGGGGTCAGATACGCAGTATTTT.